The clone carrying this T cell receptor (beta chain) appeared a single time. The germline V and J ends were trimmed by 6 bases and 7 bases, with 13 bases remaining between them. The germline V gene encodes CDR1 SNHLY and CDR2 FYNNEI. CDR3 length equals 13 residues. In the source study's methods: For nucleated cells, counts were estimated from reference gene primer amplification. Profiling relied on immunoSEQ multiplex PCR, and the TCRdb table lists in-frame clones only, not all of them. V, J and clone size are those of that table, while D and trimming were read from the DNA. This sample has approximately 260,000 clones, with 90% found just once. Enrolled during active infection, Seattle patients were then followed longitudinally. The data belong to a study of blood T cell repertoires in COVID-19. About the study: Both acute and convalescent COVID-19 samples were obtained from the United States, Italy and Spain. From T cells, B-cell-depleted T cells, or PBMCs came the material, which was cDNA or gDNA.

This chain uses TRBV2 with TRBJ2-1; D might be TRBD1 (6 bases). The source is a woman aged 60 to 75 with COVID-19, enrolled during active disease. Sequenced sample: peripheral blood. The DNA for the CDR3 is TGTGCCAGCAGCCGGACAGAGGTTAATGAGCAGTTCTTC. Encoded protein: CASSRTEVNEQFF.